This T cell receptor beta chain was captured in a study of blood T cells in healthy people across ages. General observations from the study: More naive CD4+ cells and higher diversity marked long-lived donors relative to aged donors.

Details on this clonotype: The antigen is undetermined.

A second 7 to 11 cycle PCR used barcoded and J-beta primers. TCRdb analysed the 5' RACE reads with MiXCR anew, one entry per CDR3 protein. Among 550,000 to 650,000 distinct CDR3 sequences listed, about 27% were seen once. The data also belong to a second study, concerning T cells of mothers and their children.

The sequenced material came from blood. This receptor was identified in a boy aged 2 to 9 in good health.

The CDR3: CASSPGGPQVRTSNEQYF. DNA for the CDR3: TGTGCCAGCAGCCCCGGCGGCCCTCAAGTCCGTACTAGTAACGAGCAGTACTTC. The chain couples TRBV21-1 to TRBJ2-5; the table's D gene call, TRBD2, was not cross checked with the DNA. The DNA end favors TRBJ2-7, so the J call may be wrong. TRBV21-1 is termed a pseudogene. The CDR3 is made up of 18 amino acids.